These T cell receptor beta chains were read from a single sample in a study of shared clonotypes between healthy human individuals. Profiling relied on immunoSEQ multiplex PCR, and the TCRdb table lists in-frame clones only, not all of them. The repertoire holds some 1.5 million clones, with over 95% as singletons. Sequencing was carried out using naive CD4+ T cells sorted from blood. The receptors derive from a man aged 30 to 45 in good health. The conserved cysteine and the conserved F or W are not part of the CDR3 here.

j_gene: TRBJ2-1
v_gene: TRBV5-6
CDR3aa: ASSLETSGYNEQF

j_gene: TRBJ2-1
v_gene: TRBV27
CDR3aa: ASRPGQGYNEQF

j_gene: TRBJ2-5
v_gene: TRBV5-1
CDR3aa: ASTTGLRGDQETQY

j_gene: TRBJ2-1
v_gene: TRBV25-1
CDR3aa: ASRGLAGVGEQF

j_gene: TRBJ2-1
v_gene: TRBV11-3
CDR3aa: ASASRDAGEQF

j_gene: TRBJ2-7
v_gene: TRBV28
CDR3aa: ASRNGGSYEQY

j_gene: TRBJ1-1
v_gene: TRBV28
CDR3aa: ASSLTTWGTEAF

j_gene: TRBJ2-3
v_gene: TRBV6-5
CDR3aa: ASSSIAGLTDTQY

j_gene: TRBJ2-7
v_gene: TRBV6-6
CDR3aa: ASSSPGQGRSYEQY

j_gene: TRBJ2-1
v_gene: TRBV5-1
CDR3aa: ASSAGLAGRFSSYNEQF

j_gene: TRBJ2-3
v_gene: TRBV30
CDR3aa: AWSGWGRVPDTQY

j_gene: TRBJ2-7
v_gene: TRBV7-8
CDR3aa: ASSLDRDSYEQY

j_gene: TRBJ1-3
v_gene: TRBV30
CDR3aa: AWSVKAGSGNTIY

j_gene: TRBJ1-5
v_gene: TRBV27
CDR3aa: ASSLGRGRNQPQH

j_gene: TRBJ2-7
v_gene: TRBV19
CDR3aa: ASSPYRTENSYEQY

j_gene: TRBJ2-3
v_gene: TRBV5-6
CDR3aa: ASSWGSTDTQY

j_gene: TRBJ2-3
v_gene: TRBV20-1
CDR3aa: SASSPDTQY

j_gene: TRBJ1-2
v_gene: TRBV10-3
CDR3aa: AISESGGGGYT

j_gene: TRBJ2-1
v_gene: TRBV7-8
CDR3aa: ASSTREGLNNEQF

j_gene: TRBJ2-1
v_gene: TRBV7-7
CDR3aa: ASSLVAGGENEQF

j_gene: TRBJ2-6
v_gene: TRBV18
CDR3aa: ASSPTRGGANVLT

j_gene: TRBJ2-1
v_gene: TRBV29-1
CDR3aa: SVEITGGTYNEQF

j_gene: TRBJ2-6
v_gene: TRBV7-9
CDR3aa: ASWNSGANVLT

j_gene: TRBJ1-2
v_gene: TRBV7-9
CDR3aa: ASSIIPGQGRSGYT